This TCR beta chain comes out of a study of cytomegalovirus exposure and HLA in healthy donors. Study context: Of the donors genotyped, 398 in all, 75% to 90% fell in the Caucasian-associated ancestry cluster.

Both 60 Vbeta primers and 13 Jbeta primers went into the PCR. The repertoire was sequenced with immunoSEQ multiplex PCR; TCRdb's copy has only in-frame clones and lacks some. The sample contains about 140,000 clones, approximately 8.9% of which appear only once. With V trimmed by 6 bases and J by 2 bases, 8 bases remained unmatched. Germline V lookup: CDR1 WSHSY, CDR2 SAAADI. The CDR3 totals 16 residues. Study-wide results and caveats: A few V segments could not be told apart, such as TRBV6-2 and TRBV6-3, and were left out.

Notes on this clone: As yet, its antigen is unknown.

This receptor was identified in a woman aged 40 to 50 in good health and CMV-seropositive. The chain couples TRBV10-2 to TRBJ2-2; 8 nucleotides agree with TRBD2. The source material was PBMCs. CDR3 loop: CASRTSGGANTGELFF. The CDR3 nucleotides are TGCGCCAGCAGGACTTCGGGAGGGGCTAACACCGGGGAGCTGTTTTTT.